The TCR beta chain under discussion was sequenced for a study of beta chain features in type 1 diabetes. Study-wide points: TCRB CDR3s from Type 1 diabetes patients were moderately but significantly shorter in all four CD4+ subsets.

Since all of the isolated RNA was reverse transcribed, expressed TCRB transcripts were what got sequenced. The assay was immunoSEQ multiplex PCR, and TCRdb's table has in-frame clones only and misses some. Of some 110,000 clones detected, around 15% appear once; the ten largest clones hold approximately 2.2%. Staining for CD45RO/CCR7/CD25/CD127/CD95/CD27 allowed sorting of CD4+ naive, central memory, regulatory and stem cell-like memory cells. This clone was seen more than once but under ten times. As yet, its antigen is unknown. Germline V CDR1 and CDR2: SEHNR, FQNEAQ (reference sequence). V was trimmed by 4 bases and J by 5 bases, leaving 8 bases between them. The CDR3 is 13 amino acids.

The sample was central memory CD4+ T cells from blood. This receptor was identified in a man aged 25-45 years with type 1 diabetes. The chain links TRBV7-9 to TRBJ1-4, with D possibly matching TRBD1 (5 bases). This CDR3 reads CASSSRQNEKLFF. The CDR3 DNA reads TGTGCCAGCAGCTCCCGACAGAATGAAAAACTGTTTTTT.